Shown below are 2 T cell receptor beta chains from a single sample sequenced in a study of early T cells in non-severe SARS-CoV-2 infection (dated by TCRdb to 2020 to 2022). Library preparation was by 5' RACE. Sequencing took place on a NextSeq 500. Through fastp at Q25 and MiXCR, TCRdb rebuilt clones from the public reads, retaining in-frame beta chains. Each record represents a unique CDR3 protein, reported with the most common genes and DNA among its rows. Across this sample there are about 77,000 distinct CDR3 sequences, with about 17% seen only once. The top ten clones comprise approximately 2.6% of the sample. Sample: whole blood. The receptors were sampled from an adult who was a healthcare worker with PCR-confirmed SARS-CoV-2 infection or an uninfected control (not recorded which).

The rearrangement uses TRBV18 and TRBJ1-1; TRBD1 might be the D (5 bases). With 3 bases removed from V and 4 bases from J, the gap between germline ends came to 15 bases. This CDR3 contains 15 residues. Germline-derived CDR1 and CDR2 are KGHSH and LQKENI. The chain's CDR3 is CASSPSLIGGTEAFF. The CDR3 DNA reads as TGTGCCAGCTCACCGTCTCTCATTGGGGGCACTGAAGCTTTCTTT.

V is TRBV2 and J is TRBJ2-3; 9 bases match TRBD1. This CDR3 spans 15 amino acids. Trimming cost V 10 bases and J 4 bases; bases outside gene matches: 12. Looked up from germline, CDR1 is SNHLY and CDR2 is FYNNEI. In nucleotides, the CDR3 is TGTGCCACCAAGGCCAGAACAGGGGGCGCAGATACGCAGTATTTT. This translates into CATKARTGGADTQYF.